This entry is about one T cell receptor beta chain. Original handling: It was from reference gene primer amplification that nucleated cell counts were estimated. Profiling relied on immunoSEQ multiplex PCR, and the TCRdb table lists in-frame clones only, not all of them. V, J and clone size derive from that table, while D and trimming were established from the DNA sequence. The sample lists approximately 70,000 clones, about 80% occurring once. The record originates from a study of blood T cell repertoires in COVID-19. Study-level information: The study drew acute and convalescent COVID-19 samples from the United States, Italy and Spain. T cells, B-cell-depleted T cells, or PBMCs supplied cDNA or gDNA.

This receptor was identified in a man in his 70s who had recovered from COVID-19. What was sequenced was peripheral blood.

The CDR3 region has the DNA TGTGCCACCAGCAGAGATAATGCCGGGGTCGGGGAGCTGTTTTTT. Translation: CATSRDNAGVGELFF. The rearrangement uses TRBV15 and TRBJ2-2, with D tentatively TRBD2 (5 bases). The CDR3 runs to 15 residues. The V end was cut by 0 bases, the J end by 7 bases, with 12 bases between. The germline gives CDR1 LNHNV, CDR2 YYDKDF (reference sequence).